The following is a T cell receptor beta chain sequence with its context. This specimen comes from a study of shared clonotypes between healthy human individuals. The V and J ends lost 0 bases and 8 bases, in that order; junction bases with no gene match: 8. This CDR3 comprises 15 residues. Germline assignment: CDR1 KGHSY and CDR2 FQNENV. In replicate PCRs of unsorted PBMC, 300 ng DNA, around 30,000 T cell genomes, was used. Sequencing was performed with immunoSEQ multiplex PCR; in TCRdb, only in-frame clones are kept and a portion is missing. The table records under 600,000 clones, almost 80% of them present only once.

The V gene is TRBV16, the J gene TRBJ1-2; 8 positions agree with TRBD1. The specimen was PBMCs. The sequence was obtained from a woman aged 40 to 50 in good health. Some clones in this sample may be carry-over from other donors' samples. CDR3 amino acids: CASSQSWGQAGGYTF. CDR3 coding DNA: TGTGCCAGCAGCCAATCCTGGGGACAGGCTGGCGGCTACACCTTC.